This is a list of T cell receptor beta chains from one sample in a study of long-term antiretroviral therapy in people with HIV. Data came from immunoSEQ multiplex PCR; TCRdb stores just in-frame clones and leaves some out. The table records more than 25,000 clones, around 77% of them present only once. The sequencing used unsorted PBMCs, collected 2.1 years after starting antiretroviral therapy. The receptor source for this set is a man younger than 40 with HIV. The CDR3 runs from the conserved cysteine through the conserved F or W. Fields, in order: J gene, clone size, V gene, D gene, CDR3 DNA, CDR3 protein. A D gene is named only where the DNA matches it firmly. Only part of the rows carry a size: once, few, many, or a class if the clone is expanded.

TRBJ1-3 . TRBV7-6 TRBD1 TGTGCCAGCAGCTTAGTAACAGGGGGCTCGGACACCATATATTTT CASSLVTGGSDTIYF
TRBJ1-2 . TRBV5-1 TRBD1 TGCGCCAGCAGCCTGGGAGGACAGGGGGCATTGATCTATGGCTACACCTTC CASSLGGQGALIYGYTF
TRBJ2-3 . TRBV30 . TGTGCCTGGAGTCCCGCAGATACGCAGTATTTT CAWSPADTQYF
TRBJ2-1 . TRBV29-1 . TGCAGCGTTGAGATTCGGCTGGATGAGCAGTTCTTC CSVEIRLDEQFF
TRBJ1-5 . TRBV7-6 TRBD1 TGTGCCAGCAGCCTAGGACAGGGGCCTCAGCCCCAGCATTTT CASSLGQGPQPQHF
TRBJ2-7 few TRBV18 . TGTGCCAGCTCACCCCTTGGAGACGAGCAGTACTTC CASSPLGDEQYF
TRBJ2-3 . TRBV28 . TGTGCCAGCAGTCCCTCTTCGAGCGCACGAGATACGCAGTATTTT CASSPSSSARDTQYF
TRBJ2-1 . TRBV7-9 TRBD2 TGTGCCAGCAGCTTAGTGGGGCGGACTAGGGTGGATGAGCAGTTCTTC CASSLVGRTRVDEQFF
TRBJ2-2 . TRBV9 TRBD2 TGTGCCAGCAGCTGGGGGGGGGACACCGGGGAGCTGTTTTTT CASSWGGDTGELFF
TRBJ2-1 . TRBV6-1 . TGTGCCAGCAGCCGCGTTTACGGTGAGCAGTTCTTC CASSRVYGEQFF
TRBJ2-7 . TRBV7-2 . TGTGCCAGCAGCACCCCAGGGGGGACCTACGAGCAGTACTTC CASSTPGGTYEQYF
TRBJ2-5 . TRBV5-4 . TGTGCCAGCAGCTTGGCGGTAGGGCAGACCCAGTACTTC CASSLAVGQTQYF
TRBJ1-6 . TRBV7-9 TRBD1 TGTGCCAGCAGCTTAGGGAACAGGGGTGGTAATTCACCCCTCCACTTT CASSLGNRGGNSPLHF
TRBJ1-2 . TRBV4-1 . TGCGCCAGCAGCCACCTGCCCCAGGGTTGGGGCTACACCTTC CASSHLPQGWGYTF
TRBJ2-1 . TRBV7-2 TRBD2 TGTGCCAGCAGCTTAGTGGGGCGGGGGATAAAGAATGAGCAGTTCTTC CASSLVGRGIKNEQFF
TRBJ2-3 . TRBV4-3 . TGCGCCAGCAGCCAAGACCTAGCTACCGGGAGTACGCAGTATTTT CASSQDLATGSTQYF
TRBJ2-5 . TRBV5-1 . TGCGCCAGCAGCTTGGGGCCACAAGAGACCCAGTACTTC CASSLGPQETQYF
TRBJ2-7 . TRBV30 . TGTGCCTGGAGTTTGACCCGAGGCGGGGGCGTCTACGAGCAGTACTTC CAWSLTRGGGVYEQYF
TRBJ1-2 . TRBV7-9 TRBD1 TGTGCCAGCAGCTTGGGAACAGGGGGCTATGGCTACACCTTC CASSLGTGGYGYTF
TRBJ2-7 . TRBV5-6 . TGTGCCAGCAGCTCTCCCTCGGGCCCCCGGTACTTC CASSSPSGPRYF
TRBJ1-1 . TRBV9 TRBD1 TGTGCCAGCAGCTCCACAGGGGGTTCTGAAGCTTTCTTT CASSSTGGSEAFF
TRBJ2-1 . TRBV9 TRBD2 TGTGCCAGCAGCGTAACGGTAGCGGGGGGTTGGAATGAGCAGTTCTTC CASSVTVAGGWNEQFF
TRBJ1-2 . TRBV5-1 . TGCGCCAGCAGCTCTTCCGGATTACAGGGAGCTAACTATGGCTACACCTTC CASSSSGLQGANYGYTF
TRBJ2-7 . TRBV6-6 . TGTGCCAGCACCAGCCTCCGCAGGGGAATTGGGTACGAGCAGTACTTC CASTSLRRGIGYEQYF
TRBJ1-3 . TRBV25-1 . TGTGCCAGCAGTGACTACAGGGATGGAAACACCATATATTTT CASSDYRDGNTIYF
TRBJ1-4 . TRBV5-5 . TGTGCCAGCAGCTTAGGGACTAGCAGCGAAAAACTGTTTTTT CASSLGTSSEKLFF
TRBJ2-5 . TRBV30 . TGTGCCTGGAGTGCACAGACCCAGTACTTC CAWSAQTQYF
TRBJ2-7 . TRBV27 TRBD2 TGTGCCAGCAGTCGGAAAGGGACTAGCGGGCACTCCTACGAGCAGTACTTC CASSRKGTSGHSYEQYF
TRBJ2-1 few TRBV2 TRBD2 TGTGCCAGCAGGGGAGCGGGAGTAACCCATGAGCAGTTCTTC CASRGAGVTHEQFF
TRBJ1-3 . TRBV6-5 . TGTGCCAGCAGCTCACCAAAAAGCTCTGGAAACACCATATATTTT CASSSPKSSGNTIYF
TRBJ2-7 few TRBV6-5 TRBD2 TGTGCCAGCAGTGCGGGACTAGCGGCCTACGAGCAGTACTTC CASSAGLAAYEQYF
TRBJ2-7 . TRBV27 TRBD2 TGTGCCAGCAGTTTACCTGGACTAGCGTCTGAGCAGTACTTC CASSLPGLASEQYF
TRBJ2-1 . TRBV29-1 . TGCAGCGCCGGAGGGGCCACACCAGGGCAGTTCTTC CSAGGATPGQFF
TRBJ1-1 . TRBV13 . TGTGCCAGCAGCTTAGTCCGGACTCTGGGGAACACTGAAGCTTTCTTT CASSLVRTLGNTEAFF
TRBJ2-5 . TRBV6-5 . TGTGCCAGCAGAGGCGGGACATCGTACCAAGAGACCCAGTACTTC CASRGGTSYQETQYF
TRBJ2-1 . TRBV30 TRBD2 TGTGCCTGGAGTGTAATAGCGGGGGGGAAGAAGTTCTTC CAWSVIAGGKKFF
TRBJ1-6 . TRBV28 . TGTGCCATCAGGCCTACGGGGGCCAAATTTGGACCCCTCCACTTT CAIRPTGAKFGPLHF
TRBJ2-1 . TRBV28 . TGTGCCAGCAGTTCCCTTAAGAGCTACTACAATGAGCAGTTCTTC CASSSLKSYYNEQFF
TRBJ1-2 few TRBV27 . TGTGCCAGCAGTTTATCGAGGGGGGGGGCCGATGGCTACACCTTC CASSLSRGGADGYTF
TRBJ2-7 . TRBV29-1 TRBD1 TGCAGCGTTGAAGAGTACGACAGGGGGCTATACGAGCAGTACTTC CSVEEYDRGLYEQYF
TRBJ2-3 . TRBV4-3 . TGCGCCAGCAGCCAGGGTAATACAGATACGCAGTATTTT CASSQGNTDTQYF
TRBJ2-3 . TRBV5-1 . TGCGCCAGCAGCTTGGAGGGGTGGATCACAGATACGCAGTATTTT CASSLEGWITDTQYF
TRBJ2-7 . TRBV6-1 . TGTGCCAGCCGCGGGCGGGCAAGCTCCTACGAGCAGTACTTC CASRGRASSYEQYF
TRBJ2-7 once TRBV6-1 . TGTGCCAGCAGTGGTGCTTTTGGGGGCAGCTCCTACGAGCAGTACTTC CASSGAFGGSSYEQYF
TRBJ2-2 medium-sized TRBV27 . TGTGCCAGCAGTTTAGTCTCGCGGGGTTTCGGGGAGCTGTTTTTT CASSLVSRGFGELFF
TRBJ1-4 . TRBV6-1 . TGTGCCAGCAGTCAACCCTCGCAAGGGGGGAAACTGTTTTTT CASSQPSQGGKLFF
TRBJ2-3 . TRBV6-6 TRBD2 TGTGCCAGCACTCCGGCTAGCGGGGGGTTCACAGATACGCAGTATTTT CASTPASGGFTDTQYF
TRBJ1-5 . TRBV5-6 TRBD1 TGTGCCAGCAGCTTAGGACAGGGCAATAGCAATCAGCCCCAGCATTTT CASSLGQGNSNQPQHF
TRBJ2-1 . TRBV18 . TGTGCCAGCTCACCAGCTAGGAATGAGCAGTTCTTC CASSPARNEQFF
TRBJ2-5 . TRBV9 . TGTGCCAGCAGCGTAGATGGGGCGGGTCAAGAGACCCAGTACTTC CASSVDGAGQETQYF
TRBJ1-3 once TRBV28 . TGTGCCAGCAGTTCCATGCCCCTGGACACCATATATTTT CASSSMPLDTIYF
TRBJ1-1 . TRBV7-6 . TGTGCCAGCAGCTTAGTTGGGGGTGTGGGCACTGAAGCTTTCTTT CASSLVGGVGTEAFF
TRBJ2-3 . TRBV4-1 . TGCGCCAGCAGCCAAGTTAACCTTGTGAGCACAGATACGCAGTATTTT CASSQVNLVSTDTQYF
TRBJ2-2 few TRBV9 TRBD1 TGTGCCAGCAGCGTAGAGAAGACAGGGGACAACACCGGGGAGCTGTTTTTT CASSVEKTGDNTGELFF
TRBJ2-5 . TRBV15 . TGTGCCACCAGCAGAACTGTGGGCCAAGAGACCCAGTACTTC CATSRTVGQETQYF